Shown below are 9 T cell receptor beta chains from a single sample sequenced in a study of blood T cell repertoires in COVID-19. TCRdb's table, derived via immunoSEQ multiplex PCR, lists solely in-frame clones and lacks some. Seen here are about 68,000 clones, roughly nine tenths observed once, and the top ten hold roughly 8%. Sequencing input: peripheral blood. Receptors were obtained from a man aged 50 or older with active COVID-19.

On this clone itself: The sample holds other DNA sequences that translate to the same CDR3. The rearrangement uses TRBV5-1 and TRBJ2-3; TRBD2 matches 15 bases. The ends lost 3 bases at V and 4 bases at J; junction bases unmatched: 3. Germline-derived CDR1 and CDR2 are SGHRS and YFSETQ. This CDR3 is 16 amino acids long. The CDR3 loop is CASSSGLAGGADTQYF. The CDR3 DNA reads TGCGCCAGCAGCTCGGGACTAGCGGGGGGCGCAGATACGCAGTATTTT.

This clone has just a few counts. V usage is TRBV7-9 and J usage is TRBJ2-2, with TRBD2 as a possible D gene (7 bases). The V end lost 6 bases, the J end lost 3 bases, and 17 bases lay between the germline ends. The CDR3 loop spans 16 amino acids. Germline CDR1 reads SEHNR; CDR2 reads FQNEAQ (reference sequence). CDR3 nucleotide sequence: TGTGCCAGCAGTCCCCACGGGGGGCTTTACACCGGGGAGCTGTTTTTT. Translating gives CASSPHGGLYTGELFF.

The V and J genes are TRBV14 and TRBJ2-6, with TRBD1 identical over 11 bases. The length of the CDR3 is 20 residues. With V trimmed by 3 bases and J by 0 bases, 10 bases remained unmatched. CDR1 and CDR2 from the germline V gene are SGHDN and FVKESK. The CDR3 nucleotides read TGTGCCAGCAGCCAGAGGACAGGGGGCCTCCCTCACTCTGGGGCCAACGTCCTGACTTTC. It codes for CASSQRTGGLPHSGANVLTF.

This chain joins TRBV6-1 and TRBJ1-1, with 9 nucleotides matching TRBD1. The CDR3 sequence is 16 residues long. The germline CDR1 and CDR2 sequences are MNHNS and SASEGT. V gave up 1 base and J gave up 10 bases; unmatched junction bases: 13. The CDR3 nucleotides read TGTGCCAGCAGTGAAGGTTCGCGGGGACAGGGTTTTGGAGCTTTCTTT. The encoded protein is CASSEGSRGQGFGAFF.

The V call is TRBV13, the J call TRBJ2-2; weak D call: TRBD1 (5 bases). Trimming removed 2 bases from V and 2 bases from J, with 12 bases in between. CDR3 size: 16 residues. Germline V gene data show CDR1 as PRHDT and CDR2 as FYEKMQ (reference sequence). The CDR3 spells CASSLLNQGNTGELFF. The CDR3 DNA is TGTGCCAGCAGCTTACTAAACCAGGGCAACACCGGGGAGCTGTTTTTT.

The V and J genes are TRBV3-1 (or the pseudogene TRBV3-2) and TRBJ1-1; 7 bases line up with TRBD1. J lost 4 bases, V lost 4 bases, and 15 bases had no gene match. The CDR3 loop spans 17 amino acids. CDR1 and CDR2 from the germline V gene are LGHDT and YNNKEL (reference sequence). The CDR3 is CASSPRTGEEVGTEAFF. The DNA for the CDR3 is TGTGCCAGCAGCCCCCGAACAGGGGAGGAGGTGGGCACTGAAGCTTTCTTT.

The chain joins TRBV29-1 to TRBJ1-1; 9 nucleotides agree with TRBD1. The CDR3 sequence is 14 residues long. V gave up 8 bases and J gave up 4 bases; unmatched junction bases: 11. The germline CDR1 and CDR2 sequences are SQVTM and ANQGSEA. The chain's CDR3 is CSLRATGGSTEAFF. CDR3 in DNA: TGCAGCCTCCGGGCGACAGGGGGAAGCACTGAAGCTTTCTTT.

The J gene is TRBJ1-2, the V gene TRBV4-3; maybe TRBD1 (5 bases). Trimming cost V 4 bases and J 5 bases, with 20 bases left between them. The germline gives CDR1 LGHNA, CDR2 YSLEER. The CDR3 spans 16 residues. The CDR3 DNA reads as TGCGCCAGCAGCCCTGGGGCTAGTGGACACTTTTATGGCTACACCTTC. Translation gives CASSPGASGHFYGYTF.

In its sample, this clone was seen a few times. V usage is TRBV9 and J usage is TRBJ1-2; D is possibly TRBD1 (5 bases). This CDR3 contains 14 residues. Trimming left V 3 bases short and J 8 bases short, with 17 bases between. The germline V gene encodes CDR1 SGDLS and CDR2 YYNGEE. CDR3 sequence (DNA): TGTGCCAGCAGCGCAACCGGGACTATGGGGGGCTACACCTTC. It is translated as CASSATGTMGGYTF.